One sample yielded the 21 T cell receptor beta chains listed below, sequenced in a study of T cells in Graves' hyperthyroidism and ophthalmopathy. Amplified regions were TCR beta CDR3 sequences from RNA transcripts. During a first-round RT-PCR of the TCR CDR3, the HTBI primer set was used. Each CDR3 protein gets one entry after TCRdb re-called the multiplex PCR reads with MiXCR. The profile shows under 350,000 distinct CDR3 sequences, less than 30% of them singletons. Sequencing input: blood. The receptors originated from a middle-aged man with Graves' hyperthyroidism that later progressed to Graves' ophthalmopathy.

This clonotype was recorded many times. CDR3 protein: CASSERGPNTEAFF. Here the CDR3 DNA reads TGTGCCAGCAGCGAACGGGGTCCGAACACTGAAGCTTTCTTT. This rearrangement joins TRBV27 to TRBJ1-1; D unresolved. V was clipped by 6 bases and J by 1 base, with 12 bases between them. The length of the CDR3 is 14 residues. Germline V gene sequence: CDR1 MNHEY, CDR2 SMNVEV (reference sequence).

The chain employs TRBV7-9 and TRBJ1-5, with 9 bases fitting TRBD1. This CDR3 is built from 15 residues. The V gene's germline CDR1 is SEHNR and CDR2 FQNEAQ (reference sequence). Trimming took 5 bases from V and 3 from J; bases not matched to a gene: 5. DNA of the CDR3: TGTGCCAGCAGCCCCGGGACAGGGAACAATCAGCCCCAGCATTTT. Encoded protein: CASSPGTGNNQPQHF.

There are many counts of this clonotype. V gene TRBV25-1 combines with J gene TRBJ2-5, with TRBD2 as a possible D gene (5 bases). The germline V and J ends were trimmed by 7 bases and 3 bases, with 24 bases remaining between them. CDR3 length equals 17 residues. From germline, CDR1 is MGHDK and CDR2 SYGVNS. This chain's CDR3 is CASNQEGSGWGKETQYF. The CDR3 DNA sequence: TGTGCCAGCAATCAAGAGGGATCGGGTTGGGGAAAAGAGACCCAGTACTTC. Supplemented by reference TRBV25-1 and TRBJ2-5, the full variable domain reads EADIYQTPRYLVIGTGKKITLECSQTMGHDKMYWYQQDPGMELHLIHYSYGVNSTEKGDLSSESTVSRIRTEHFPLTLESARPSHTSQYLCASNQEGSGWGKETQYFGPGTRLLVL.

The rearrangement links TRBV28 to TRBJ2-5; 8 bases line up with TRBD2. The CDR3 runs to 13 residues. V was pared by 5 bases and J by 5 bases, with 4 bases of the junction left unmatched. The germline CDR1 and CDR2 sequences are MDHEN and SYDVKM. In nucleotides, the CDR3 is TGTGCCAGCAGTCCGGGACTAGTGGAGACCCAGTACTTC. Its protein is CASSPGLVETQYF.

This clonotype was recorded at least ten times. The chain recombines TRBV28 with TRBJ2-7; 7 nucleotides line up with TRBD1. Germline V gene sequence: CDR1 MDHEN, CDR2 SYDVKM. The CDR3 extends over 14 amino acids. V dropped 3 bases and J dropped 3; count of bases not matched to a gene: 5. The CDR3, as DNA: TGTGCCAGCAGTTTCTTTCAGGGGGTCTACGAGCAGTACTTC. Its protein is CASSFFQGVYEQYF.

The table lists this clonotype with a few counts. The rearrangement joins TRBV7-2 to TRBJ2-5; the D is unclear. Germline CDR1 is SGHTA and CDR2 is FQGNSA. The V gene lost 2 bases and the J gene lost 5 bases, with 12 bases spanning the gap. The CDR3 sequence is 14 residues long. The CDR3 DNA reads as TGTGCCAGCAGCTTATCGGGCAGTCTTGAGACCCAGTACTTC. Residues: CASSLSGSLETQYF.

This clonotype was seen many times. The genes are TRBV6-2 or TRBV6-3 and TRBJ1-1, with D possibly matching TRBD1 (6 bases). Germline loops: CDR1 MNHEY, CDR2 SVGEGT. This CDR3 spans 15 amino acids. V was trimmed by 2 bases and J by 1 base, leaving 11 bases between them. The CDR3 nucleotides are TGTGCCAGCAGTTACGGGGGGGCCGGGAACACTGAAGCTTTCTTT. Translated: CASSYGGAGNTEAFF.

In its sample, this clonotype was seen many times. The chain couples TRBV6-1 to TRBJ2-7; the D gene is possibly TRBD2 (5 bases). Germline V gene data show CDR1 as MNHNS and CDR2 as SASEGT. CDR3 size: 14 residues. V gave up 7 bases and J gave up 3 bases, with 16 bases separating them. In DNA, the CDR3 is TGTGCCAGCACCCTTGCGGGTTGGGACTACGAGCAGTACTTC. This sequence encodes CASTLAGWDYEQYF.

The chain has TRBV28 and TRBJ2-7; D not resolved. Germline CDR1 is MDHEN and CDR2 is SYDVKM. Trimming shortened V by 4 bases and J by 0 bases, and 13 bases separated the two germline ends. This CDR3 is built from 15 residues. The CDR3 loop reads CASSSQLQFSYEQYF. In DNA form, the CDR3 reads TGTGCCAGCAGTTCCCAGCTCCAATTCTCCTACGAGCAGTACTTC.

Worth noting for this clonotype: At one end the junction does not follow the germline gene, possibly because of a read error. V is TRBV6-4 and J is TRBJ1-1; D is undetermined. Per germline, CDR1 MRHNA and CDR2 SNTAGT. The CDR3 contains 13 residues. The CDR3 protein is CASSYSLVTEAFF. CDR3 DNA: TGTGCCAGCAGTTACTCGCTAGTCACTGAAGCTTTCTTT.

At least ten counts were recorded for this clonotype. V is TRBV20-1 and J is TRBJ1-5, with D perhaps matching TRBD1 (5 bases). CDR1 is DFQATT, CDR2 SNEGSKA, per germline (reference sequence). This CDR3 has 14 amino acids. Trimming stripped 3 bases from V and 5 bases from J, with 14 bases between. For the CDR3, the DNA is TGCAGTGCTAGGGACGGGACGGGCCATCAGCCCCAGCATTTT. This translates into CSARDGTGHQPQHF.

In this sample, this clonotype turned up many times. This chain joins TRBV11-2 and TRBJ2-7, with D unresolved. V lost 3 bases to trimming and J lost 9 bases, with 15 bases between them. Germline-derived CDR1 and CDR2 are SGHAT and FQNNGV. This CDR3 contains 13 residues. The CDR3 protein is CASSFAPFMLQYF. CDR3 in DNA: TGTGCCAGCAGCTTCGCTCCCTTTATGTTGCAGTACTTC. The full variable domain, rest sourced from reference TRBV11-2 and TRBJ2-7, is EAGVAQSPRYKIIEKRQSVAFWCNPISGHATLYWYQQILGQGPKLLIQFQNNGVVDDSQLPKDRFSAERLKGVDSTLKIQPAKLEDSAVYLCASSFAPFMLQYFGPGTRLTVT.

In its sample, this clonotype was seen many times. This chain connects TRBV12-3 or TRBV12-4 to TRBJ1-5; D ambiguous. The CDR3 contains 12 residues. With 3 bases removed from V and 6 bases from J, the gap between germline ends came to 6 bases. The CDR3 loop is CASSLSTQPQHF. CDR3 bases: TGTGCCAGCAGTTTGTCTACTCAGCCCCAGCATTTT.

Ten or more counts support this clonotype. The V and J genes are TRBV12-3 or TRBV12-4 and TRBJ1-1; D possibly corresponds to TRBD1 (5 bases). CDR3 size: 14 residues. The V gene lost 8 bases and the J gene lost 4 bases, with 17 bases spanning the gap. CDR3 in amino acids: CASARLGGTTEAFF. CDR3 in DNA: TGTGCCAGCGCCCGCCTTGGGGGTACCACTGAAGCTTTCTTT.

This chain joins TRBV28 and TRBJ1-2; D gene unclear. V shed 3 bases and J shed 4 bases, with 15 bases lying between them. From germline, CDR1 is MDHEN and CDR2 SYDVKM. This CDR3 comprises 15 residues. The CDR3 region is CASSFSEPRTYGYTF. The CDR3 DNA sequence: TGTGCCAGCAGTTTTTCTGAACCCAGGACCTATGGCTACACCTTC.

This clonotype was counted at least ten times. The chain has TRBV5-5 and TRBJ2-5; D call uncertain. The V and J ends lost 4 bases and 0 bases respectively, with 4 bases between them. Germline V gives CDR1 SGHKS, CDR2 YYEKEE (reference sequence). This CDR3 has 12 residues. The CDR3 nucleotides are TGTGCCAGCAGCCCGTACCAAGAGACCCAGTACTTC. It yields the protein CASSPYQETQYF.

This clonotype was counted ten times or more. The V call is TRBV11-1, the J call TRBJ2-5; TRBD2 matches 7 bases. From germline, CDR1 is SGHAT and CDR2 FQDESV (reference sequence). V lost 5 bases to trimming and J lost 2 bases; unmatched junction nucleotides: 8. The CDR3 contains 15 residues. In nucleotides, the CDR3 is TGTGCCAGCAGCCCCCGTAAGGGAGGGCAAGAGACCCAGTACTTC. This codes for CASSPRKGGQETQYF.

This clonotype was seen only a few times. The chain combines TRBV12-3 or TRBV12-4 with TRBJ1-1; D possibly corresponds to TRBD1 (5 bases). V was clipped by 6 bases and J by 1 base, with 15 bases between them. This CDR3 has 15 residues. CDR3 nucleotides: TGTGCCAGCAGAGGGGCCGGAACAGCGAACACTGAAGCTTTCTTT. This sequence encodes CASRGAGTANTEAFF.

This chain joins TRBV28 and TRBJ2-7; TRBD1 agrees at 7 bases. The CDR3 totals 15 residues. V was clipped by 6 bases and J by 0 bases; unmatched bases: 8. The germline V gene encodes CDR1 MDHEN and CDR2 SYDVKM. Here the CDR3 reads CASSPGTVSSYEQYF. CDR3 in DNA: TGTGCCAGCAGCCCCGGGACAGTTAGCTCCTACGAGCAGTACTTC.

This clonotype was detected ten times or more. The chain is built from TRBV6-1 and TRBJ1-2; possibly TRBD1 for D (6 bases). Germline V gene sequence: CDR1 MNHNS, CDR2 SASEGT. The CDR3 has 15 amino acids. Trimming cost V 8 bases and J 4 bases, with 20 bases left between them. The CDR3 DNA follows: TGTGCCAGCGTATTCCAGGGGTTTCTCTCCTATGGCTACACCTTC. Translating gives CASVFQGFLSYGYTF.

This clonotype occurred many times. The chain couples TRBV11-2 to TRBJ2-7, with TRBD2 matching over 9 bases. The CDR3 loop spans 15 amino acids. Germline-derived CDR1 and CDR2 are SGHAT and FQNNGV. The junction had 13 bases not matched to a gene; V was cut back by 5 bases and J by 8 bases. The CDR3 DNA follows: TGTGCCAGCAGCCAAGCGGGAGGACGCTTAGTGAAGCAGTACTTC. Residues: CASSQAGGRLVKQYF.